This passage covers 27 T cell receptor beta chains from one sample sequenced in a study of T cells after yellow fever vaccination (dated by TCRdb to between 2017 and 2020). Libraries were prepared through 5' RACE. These reads were obtained on an Illumina HiSeq 2500. TCRdb's own reprocessing of the public reads used fastp at Q25 and MiXCR and kept productive beta chains. Every CDR3 protein is listed once, alongside the most common genes and DNA of its rows. Recorded for this sample are around 600,000 distinct CDR3 sequences; more than 9% of them occurred a single time. The ten top clones hold just under 15% of the sample. Sample treatment or condition, as interpreted from the label and publication: live attenuated yellow fever vaccine strain. This specimen consisted of PBMCs, obtained on the day of the yellow fever booster vaccination. The source is a man aged 30 to 45 who received the YFV17D yellow fever vaccine.

This clonotype has a count of ten or more. V and J are TRBV4-2 and TRBJ2-5; maybe TRBD1 (7 bases). Germline V gene lookup returns CDR1 LGHNA and CDR2 YNFKEQ. The V and J ends lost 2 bases and 4 bases respectively, with 23 bases between them. The CDR3 loop spans 18 amino acids. CDR3 amino acids: CASSQWDTGTVEGETQYF. CDR3 coding DNA: TGTGCCAGCAGCCAATGGGATACGGGGACAGTGGAGGGAGAGACCCAGTACTTC.

This chain joins TRBV12-3 or TRBV12-4 and TRBJ1-1; possible D gene TRBD1, 5 bases. V was shortened by 6 bases and J by 1 base, with 15 bases between the two germline ends. CDR3 length: 15 residues. The CDR3 DNA reads TGTGCCAGCAGACAAGGTGGGGCCGCGAACACTGAAGCTTTCTTT. It encodes CASRQGGAANTEAFF.

This clonotype was seen only once. One end of the junction is discordant with germline, which a read error may explain. The CDR3 sequence: CASSFFAAEGTDTLYF. In DNA form, the CDR3 reads TGTGCCAGCAGTTTCTTTGCGGCAGAGGGAACAGATACGCTGTATTTT. The V call is TRBV12-3 or TRBV12-4, the J call TRBJ2-3; D is perhaps TRBD2 (5 bases). This CDR3 region has 16 residues.

This clonotype was counted a few times. The rearrangement uses TRBV12-3 or TRBV12-4 and TRBJ2-2; D is unresolved. The CDR3 has 12 amino acids. The V end lost 5 bases, the J end lost 5 bases, and 6 bases lay between the germline ends. CDR3 coding DNA: TGTGCCAGCAGTGTCGAAACCGGGGAGCTGTTTTTT. Residues: CASSVETGELFF.

This sequence joins TRBV27 and TRBJ2-7; TRBD1 agrees at 9 bases. V shed 3 bases, J shed 5 bases, and the junction held 5 bases outside the gene matches. Germline CDR1 and CDR2: MNHEY and SMNVEV (reference sequence). The CDR3 loop spans 14 amino acids. The CDR3 nucleotides read TGTGCCAGCAGTTTCTCGGGACAGGGCCACGAGCAGTACTTC. Residues: CASSFSGQGHEQYF.

This clonotype has a handful of counts. The genes are TRBV5-1 and TRBJ2-7; 7 bases map to TRBD2. Trimming cost V 7 bases and J 10 bases; bases outside gene matches: 17. The CDR3 extends over 14 amino acids. Germline V gives CDR1 SGHRS, CDR2 YFSETQ. The CDR3 sequence: CASDREESTRRQYF. CDR3 in DNA: TGCGCCAGCGATCGGGAGGAGAGCACCCGACGCCAGTACTTC.

The gene calls are TRBV4-1 and TRBJ2-7; the match to TRBD1 covers 9 bases. This CDR3 contains 17 residues. The germline CDR1 and CDR2 sequences are MGHRA and YSYEKL. The ends lost 4 bases at V and 0 bases at J; junction bases unmatched: 10. DNA for the CDR3: TGCGCCAGCAGCCTTTTCGGTGGGACAGGGAGCTCCTACGAGCAGTACTTC. Protein sequence: CASSLFGGTGSSYEQYF.

This clonotype was seen only a few times. CDR3 protein: CASSPGLETHEQYF. CDR3 bases: TGTGCCAGCAGCCCGGGACTAGAAACCCACGAGCAGTACTTC. The chain employs TRBV4-2 and TRBJ2-7; 8 bases are a match to TRBD2. This CDR3 has 14 residues. Losses at the gene ends were 4 bases for V and 5 bases for J; bases not matched to a gene: 7. Germline-derived CDR1 and CDR2 are LGHNA and YNFKEQ.

V and J are TRBV7-9 and TRBJ2-7; TRBD2 might be the D (6 bases). The CDR3 consists of 13 residues. V was shortened by 2 bases and J by 2 bases, with 7 bases between the two germline ends. Per germline, CDR1 SEHNR and CDR2 FQNEAQ (reference sequence). CDR3 sequence: CASSLRRAYEQYF. For the CDR3, the DNA is TGTGCCAGCAGCTTACGGAGGGCCTACGAGCAGTACTTC.

The genes are TRBV19 and TRBJ1-5; maybe TRBD1 (6 bases). Trimming removed 7 bases at V and 3 bases at J, with 10 bases between. Germline CDR1 LNHDA, CDR2 SQIVND (reference sequence). The CDR3 contains 13 residues. CDR3 in DNA: TGTGCCAGTACAGGACAGTTCAATCAGCCCCAGCATTTT. Translating it yields CASTGQFNQPQHF.

The chain has TRBV6-5 and TRBJ2-1; D is possibly TRBD2 (6 bases). V lost 3 bases and J 1 base, leaving 10 bases between the germline ends. Germline CDR1 reads MNHEY; CDR2 reads SVGAGI. The CDR3 length is 15 residues. Written as DNA, the CDR3 is TGTGCCAGCAGTTATTTGGGAGGATCCTACAATGAGCAGTTCTTC. The encoded protein is CASSYLGGSYNEQFF.

This clonotype was counted a few times. This sequence joins TRBV5-6 and TRBJ1-6, with D unresolved. Trimming left V 3 bases short and J 10 bases short, with 14 bases between. Germline CDR1 SGHDT, CDR2 YYEEEE. The length of the CDR3 is 14 residues. CDR3 residues: CASSSIHRVSPLHF. The CDR3, as DNA: TGTGCCAGCAGCTCCATCCATCGGGTATCACCCCTCCACTTT.

This clonotype was picked up a small number of times. The V and J genes are TRBV5-1 and TRBJ2-1; 14 bases fit TRBD2. Germline trimming cut 4 bases from V and 2 bases from J; bases unmatched to any gene: 5. CDR1 SGHRS and CDR2 YFSETQ come from the germline V gene. The CDR3 runs 17 residues. CDR3 nucleotides: TGCGCCAGCAGCCGTGGGACTAGCGGGAGAACCTACAATGAGCAGTTCTTC. Its protein product is CASSRGTSGRTYNEQFF.

This chain joins TRBV12-3 or TRBV12-4 and TRBJ1-5; D is unclear. Trimming took 3 bases from V and 0 from J, leaving 12 bases between them. The CDR3 is 16 residues long. The CDR3 coding sequence is TGTGCCAGCAGTTTTGATGGGCTCTATAGCAATCAGCCCCAGCATTTT. Protein product: CASSFDGLYSNQPQHF.

V gene TRBV15 combines with J gene TRBJ2-3; 12 bases fit TRBD2. Germline V gene data show CDR1 as LNHNV and CDR2 as YYDKDF (reference sequence). Unmatched junction bases numbered 2, after V lost 3 bases and J lost 4 bases. CDR3 length equals 15 residues. CDR3 nucleotide sequence: TGTGCCACCAGCAGGACTAGCGGGAGCCCAGATACGCAGTATTTT. Translating it yields CATSRTSGSPDTQYF.

The rearrangement links TRBV9 to TRBJ1-3; D is unresolved. Trimming cost V 4 bases and J 0 bases, with 11 bases left between them. The CDR3 is 15 amino acids. CDR1 is SGDLS, CDR2 YYNGEE, per germline. This CDR3 is CASSTSTHSGNTIYF. CDR3 in DNA: TGTGCCAGCAGCACATCGACGCACTCTGGAAACACCATATATTTT.

V and J are TRBV6-1 and TRBJ1-2, with no clear D. There are 14 residues in the CDR3. Germline V gene data show CDR1 as MNHNS and CDR2 as SASEGT. V lost 6 bases and J lost 6, with 17 bases in between. The CDR3 region is CASRGDTERHGYTF. In DNA form, the CDR3 reads TGTGCCAGCAGAGGTGATACCGAGAGGCATGGCTACACCTTC.

The sample holds a few counts of this clonotype. The chain employs TRBV7-2 and TRBJ2-1; TRBD2 aligns across 9 bases. V trimming: 2 bases; J trimming: 3 bases; junction bases outside the gene matches: 5. Germline V CDR1 and CDR2: SGHTA, FQGNSA. The CDR3 sequence is 16 residues long. The CDR3 here is CASSLHLSGSYNEQFF. The CDR3 bases are TGTGCCAGCAGCTTACATCTTAGCGGGAGCTACAATGAGCAGTTCTTC.

This clonotype was counted ten times or more. The rearrangement links TRBV5-1 to TRBJ2-1; D is ambiguous. This CDR3 region has 13 residues. Per the germline V gene, CDR1 is SGHRS and CDR2 is YFSETQ. Trimming removed 6 bases at V and 4 bases at J, with 11 bases between. The CDR3 DNA reads as TGCGCCAGCATGGCAGGCGAGTACAATGAGCAGTTCTTC. Translation gives CASMAGEYNEQFF.

This clonotype was detected only a few times. The chain carries TRBV6-5 and TRBJ1-5; D gene unclear. V was shortened by 2 bases and J by 6 bases, with 8 bases between the two germline ends. Per germline, CDR1 MNHEY and CDR2 SVGAGI. The CDR3 is 13 amino acids. The CDR3 sequence: CASSYTGAQPQHF. CDR3 nucleotide sequence: TGTGCCAGCAGTTACACGGGAGCTCAGCCCCAGCATTTT.

V is TRBV5-1 and J is TRBJ2-1; TRBD2 matches at 12 bases. The V gene's germline CDR1 is SGHRS and CDR2 YFSETQ. V was pared by 0 bases and J by 9 bases, with 7 bases of the junction left unmatched. This CDR3 is built from 16 residues. The CDR3: CASSLVGTSGRGEQFF. In DNA form, the CDR3 reads TGCGCCAGCAGCTTGGTCGGGACTAGCGGGCGGGGTGAGCAGTTCTTC.

A few counts support this clonotype. V usage is TRBV6-5 and J usage is TRBJ2-7, with 15 bases lining up with TRBD2. The ends lost 2 bases at V and 3 bases at J; junction bases unmatched: 8. The length of the CDR3 is 18 residues. The germline CDR1 and CDR2 sequences are MNHEY and SVGAGI. The CDR3 sequence: CASSYGQGTSGRIYEQYF. DNA for the CDR3: TGTGCCAGCAGTTACGGACAGGGGACTAGCGGGAGGATCTACGAGCAGTACTTC.

This clonotype was detected only a few times. V is TRBV29-1 and J is TRBJ2-5, with 8 bases that match TRBD2. The CDR3 has 13 residues. Per germline, CDR1 SQVTM and CDR2 ANQGSEA. CDR3 coding DNA: TGCAGTGTTTCCGTACTAGCGGAAGAGACCCAGTACTTC. Its translation is CSVSVLAEETQYF.

This clonotype has just a few counts. V is TRBV28 and J is TRBJ1-2; 8 nucleotides agree with TRBD1. Germline CDR1 reads MDHEN; CDR2 reads SYDVKM. The CDR3 loop spans 13 amino acids. Unmatched junction bases numbered 5, after V lost 7 bases and J lost 4 bases. CDR3: CASTLGTGYGYTF. Here the CDR3 DNA reads TGTGCCAGCACCTTGGGGACAGGCTATGGCTACACCTTC.

The rearrangement joins TRBV12-3 or TRBV12-4 to TRBJ2-3; 9 bases are shared with TRBD2. V gave up 3 bases and J gave up 4 bases; unmatched junction bases: 5. This CDR3 spans 15 amino acids. The CDR3, as DNA: TGTGCCAGCAGTTTTAGCGGCGGGGGGGCAGATACGCAGTATTTT. It yields the protein CASSFSGGGADTQYF.

This clonotype showed up just a few times. V gene TRBV12-3 or TRBV12-4 combines with J gene TRBJ2-7; tentatively, D is TRBD2 (5 bases). The CDR3 totals 16 residues. The V end lost 3 bases, the J end lost 2 bases, and 17 bases lay between the germline ends. CDR3 nucleotides: TGTGCCAGCAGTTTCAGTGTAGGGAGCGTTACCTACGAGCAGTACTTC. Its translation: CASSFSVGSVTYEQYF.

This clonotype has just a few counts. The chain uses TRBV12-3 or TRBV12-4 and TRBJ2-5; D call uncertain. V lost 6 bases and J 6 bases, leaving 11 bases between the germline ends. The CDR3 length is 12 residues. CDR3 nucleotides: TGTGCCAGCAGCCGAGGAGAGAAGACCCAGTACTTC. Its protein product is CASSRGEKTQYF.